This T cell receptor (beta chain) was recorded in a study of CD4+ T cells in melanoma. Study-level results: Reportedly, melanoma neoantigen-specific CD4+ T cells showed varied differentiation states. CD8+ T cell, macrophage and B cell function reportedly correlated with neoantigen-specific CD4+ T cells.

The CDR3 has 14 amino acids. V lost 4 bases and J lost 0, with 9 bases in between. Germline V gene data show CDR1 as MNHNY and CDR2 as SVGAGI (reference sequence). Data came from immunoSEQ multiplex PCR; TCRdb stores just in-frame clones and leaves some out. The table has 20,000 to 25,000 clones, around 80% seen once. A note on this clone: Its antigen is not known.

This chain uses TRBV6-6 with TRBJ1-1, with no clear D. This clonotype was sampled from a human donor with melanoma. The CDR3 here is CASSSLMLNTEAFF. The CDR3 nucleotides read TGTGCCAGCAGTTCCCTGATGCTGAACACTGAAGCTTTCTTT.